This T cell receptor beta chain appears in the sequencing data of a study of blood T cell repertoires in COVID-19. Study-wide background: Both acute and convalescent COVID-19 samples were obtained from the United States, Italy and Spain. PBMCs, B-cell-depleted T cells, or T cells provided the cDNA or gDNA that made up the material.

As originally analysed: Counts of nucleated cells, estimated from reference gene primer amplification, were obtained. Produced via immunoSEQ multiplex PCR; TCRdb's table is partial and in-frame only. D and trimming were read from the DNA, whereas the V and J calls and clone size are those reported in that table. The sample lists over 200,000 clones, roughly 84% seen once, with around 2.4% in the top ten. This clone was counted ten times or more. Source material: peripheral blood. This receptor was obtained from a man in his forties who had recovered from COVID-19.

Written as DNA, the CDR3 is TGCAGTGCTAGTCAGGGAATGAACACTGAAGCTTTCTTT. Translation: CSASQGMNTEAFF. The chain joins TRBV20-1 to TRBJ1-1; tentatively, D is TRBD1 (5 bases). V lost 3 bases to trimming and J lost 0 bases, with 8 bases between them. The germline V gene has CDR1 DFQATT and CDR2 SNEGSKA (reference sequence). The length of the CDR3 is 13 residues.